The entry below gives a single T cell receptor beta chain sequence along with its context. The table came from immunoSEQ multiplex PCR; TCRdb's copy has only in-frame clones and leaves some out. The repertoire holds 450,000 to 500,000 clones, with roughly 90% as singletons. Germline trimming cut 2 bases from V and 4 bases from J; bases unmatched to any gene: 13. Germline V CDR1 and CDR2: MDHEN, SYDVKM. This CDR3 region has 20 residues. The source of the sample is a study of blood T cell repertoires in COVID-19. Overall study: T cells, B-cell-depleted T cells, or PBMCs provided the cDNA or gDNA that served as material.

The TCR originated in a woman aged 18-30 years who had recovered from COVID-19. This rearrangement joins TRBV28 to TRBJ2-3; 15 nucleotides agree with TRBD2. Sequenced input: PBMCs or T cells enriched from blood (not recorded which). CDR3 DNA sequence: TGTGCCAGCAGTTTAATGGTGGGACTAGCGGGGGGTCCCGAACCAGATACGCAGTATTTT. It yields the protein CASSLMVGLAGGPEPDTQYF. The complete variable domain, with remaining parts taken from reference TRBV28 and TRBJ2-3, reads DVKVTQSSRYLVKRTGEKVFLECVQDMDHENMFWYRQDPGLGLRLIYFSYDVKMKEKGDIPEGYSVSREKKERFSLILESASTNQTSMYLCASSLMVGLAGGPEPDTQYFGPGTRLTVL.